A selection of T cell receptor beta chains follows, all from one sample in a study of cytomegalovirus exposure and HLA in healthy donors. This table comes from immunoSEQ multiplex PCR, and its TCRdb copy is limited to in-frame clones, with some not included. The sample shows around 140,000 clones, about three quarters of them seen only once. The sequenced sample consisted of PBMCs. The receptors derive from a male donor in good health and CMV-seronegative. The CDR3 runs from the conserved cysteine through the conserved F or W. The order of the fields is CDR3 DNA, CDR3 protein, V gene, D gene, clone size, J gene. D genes are given only for firm matches. Size values are once, few and many counts, or a class for expanded clones, and some rows have none.

CDR3nt: TGTGCCAGCAGCCCGGCGGGGAGCTCCTACAATGAGCAGTTCTTC; CDR3aa: CASSPAGSSYNEQFF; v_gene: TRBV7-6; d_gene: -; abundance: -; j_gene: TRBJ2-1
CDR3nt: TGCGCCAGCAGCACAGGACAGGGGGCAGATACGCAGTATTTT; CDR3aa: CASSTGQGADTQYF; v_gene: TRBV4-3; d_gene: TRBD1; abundance: -; j_gene: TRBJ2-3
CDR3nt: TGTGCCAGCAGTTTATCGGGGCAGTTAACCGGGGAGCTGTTTTTT; CDR3aa: CASSLSGQLTGELFF; v_gene: TRBV27; d_gene: -; abundance: -; j_gene: TRBJ2-2
CDR3nt: TGTGCCAGCTCCGCCTACTCCTACGAGCAGTACTTC; CDR3aa: CASSAYSYEQYF; v_gene: TRBV2; d_gene: -; abundance: -; j_gene: TRBJ2-7
CDR3nt: TGTGCCAGCAGCGGCGAAGGGGGCCCGGTTCGATCACCCCTCCACTTT; CDR3aa: CASSGEGGPVRSPLHF; v_gene: TRBV9; d_gene: TRBD1; abundance: -; j_gene: TRBJ1-6
CDR3nt: TGTGCCAGCAGTTCCCTGGACAGGAGCTCCTACGAGCAGTACTTC; CDR3aa: CASSSLDRSSYEQYF; v_gene: TRBV6-5; d_gene: TRBD1; abundance: -; j_gene: TRBJ2-7
CDR3nt: TGCGCCAGCAGGCTGGGACTAGCGGGAGTGTACACAGATACGCAGTATTTT; CDR3aa: CASRLGLAGVYTDTQYF; v_gene: TRBV5-1; d_gene: TRBD2; abundance: -; j_gene: TRBJ2-3
CDR3nt: TGTGCCAGCAACTTTCGGCGGGGGGGCGAGCAGTACTTC; CDR3aa: CASNFRRGGEQYF; v_gene: TRBV6-5; d_gene: TRBD2; abundance: -; j_gene: TRBJ2-7
CDR3nt: TGTGCCAGCACCGCCCAGGGGACCGGGGAGCTGTTTTTT; CDR3aa: CASTAQGTGELFF; v_gene: TRBV7-9; d_gene: -; abundance: -; j_gene: TRBJ2-2
CDR3nt: TGTGCCAGCAGCCACAGGACAGGAATAAACACCATATATTTT; CDR3aa: CASSHRTGINTIYF; v_gene: TRBV7-9; d_gene: TRBD1; abundance: -; j_gene: TRBJ1-3
CDR3nt: TGTGCCAGTAGTCCCCGGGAGGCGGTGAACACTGAAGCTTTCTTT; CDR3aa: CASSPREAVNTEAFF; v_gene: TRBV19; d_gene: -; abundance: few; j_gene: TRBJ1-1